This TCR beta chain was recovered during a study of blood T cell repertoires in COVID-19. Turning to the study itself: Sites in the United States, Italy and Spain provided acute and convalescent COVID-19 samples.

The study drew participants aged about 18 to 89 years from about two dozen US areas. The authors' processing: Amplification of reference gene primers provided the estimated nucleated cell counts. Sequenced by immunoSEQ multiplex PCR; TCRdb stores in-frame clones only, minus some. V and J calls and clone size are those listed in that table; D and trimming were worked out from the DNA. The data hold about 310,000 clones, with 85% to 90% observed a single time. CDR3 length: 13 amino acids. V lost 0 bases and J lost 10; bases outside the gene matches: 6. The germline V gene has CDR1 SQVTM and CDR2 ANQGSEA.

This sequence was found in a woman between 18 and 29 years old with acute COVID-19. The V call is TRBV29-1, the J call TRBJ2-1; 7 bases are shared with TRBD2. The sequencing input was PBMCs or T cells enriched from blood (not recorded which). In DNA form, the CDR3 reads TGCAGCGTTGAAGAGAACGGGGGAGGGGAGCAGTTCTTC. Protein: CSVEENGGGEQFF.